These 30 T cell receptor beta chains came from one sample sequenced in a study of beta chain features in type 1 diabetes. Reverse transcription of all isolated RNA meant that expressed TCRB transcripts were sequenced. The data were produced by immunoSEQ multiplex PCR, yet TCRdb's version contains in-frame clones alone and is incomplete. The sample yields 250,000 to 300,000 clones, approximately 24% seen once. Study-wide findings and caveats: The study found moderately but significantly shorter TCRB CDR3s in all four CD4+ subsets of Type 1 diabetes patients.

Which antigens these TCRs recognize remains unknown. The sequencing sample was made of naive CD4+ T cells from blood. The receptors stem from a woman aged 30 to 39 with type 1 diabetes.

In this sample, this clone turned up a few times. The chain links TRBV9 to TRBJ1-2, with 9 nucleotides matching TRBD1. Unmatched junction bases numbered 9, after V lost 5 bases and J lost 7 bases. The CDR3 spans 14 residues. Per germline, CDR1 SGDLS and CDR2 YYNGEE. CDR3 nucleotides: TGTGCCAGCAGACGTATGACAGGGGGAGTTGGCTACACCTTC. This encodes CASRRMTGGVGYTF.

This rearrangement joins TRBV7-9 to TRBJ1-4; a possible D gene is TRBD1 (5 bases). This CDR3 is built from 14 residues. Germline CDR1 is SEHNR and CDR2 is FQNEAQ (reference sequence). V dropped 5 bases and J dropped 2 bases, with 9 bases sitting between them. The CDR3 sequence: CASSRGLTNEKLFF. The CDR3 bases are TGTGCCAGCAGCCGGGGACTGACTAATGAAAAACTGTTTTTT.

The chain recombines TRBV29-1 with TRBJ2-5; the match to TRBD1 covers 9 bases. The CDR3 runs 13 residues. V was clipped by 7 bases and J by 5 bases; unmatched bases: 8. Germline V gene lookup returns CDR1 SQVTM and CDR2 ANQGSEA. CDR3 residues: CSGMDRGQETQYF. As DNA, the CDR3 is TGCAGCGGCATGGACAGGGGCCAGGAGACCCAGTACTTC.

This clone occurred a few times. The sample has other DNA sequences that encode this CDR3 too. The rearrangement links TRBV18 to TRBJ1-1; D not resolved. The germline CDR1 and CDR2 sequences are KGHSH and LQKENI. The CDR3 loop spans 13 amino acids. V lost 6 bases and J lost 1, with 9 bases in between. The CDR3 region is CASSPRGNTEAFF. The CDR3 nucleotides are TGTGCCAGCTCCCCGCGAGGGAACACTGAAGCTTTCTTT.

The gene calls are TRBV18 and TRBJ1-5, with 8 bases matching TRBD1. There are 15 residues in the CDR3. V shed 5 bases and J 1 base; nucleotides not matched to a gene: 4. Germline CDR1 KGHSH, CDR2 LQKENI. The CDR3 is CASSADRVSNQPQHF. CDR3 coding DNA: TGTGCCAGCTCAGCGGACAGGGTAAGCAATCAGCCCCAGCATTTT.

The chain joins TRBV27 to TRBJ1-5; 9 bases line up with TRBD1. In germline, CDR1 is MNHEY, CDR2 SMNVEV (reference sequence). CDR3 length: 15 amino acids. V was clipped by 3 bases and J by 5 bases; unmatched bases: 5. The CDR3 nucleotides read TGTGCCAGCAGTTTGAACAGGGGGCCTGATCAGCCCCAGCATTTT. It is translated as CASSLNRGPDQPQHF.

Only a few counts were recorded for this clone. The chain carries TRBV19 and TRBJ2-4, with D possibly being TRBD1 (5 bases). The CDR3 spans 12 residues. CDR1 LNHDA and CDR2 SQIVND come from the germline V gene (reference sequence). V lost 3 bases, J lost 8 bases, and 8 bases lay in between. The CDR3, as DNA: TGTGCCAGTAGTATCACAGGAGACATTCAGTACTTC. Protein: CASSITGDIQYF.

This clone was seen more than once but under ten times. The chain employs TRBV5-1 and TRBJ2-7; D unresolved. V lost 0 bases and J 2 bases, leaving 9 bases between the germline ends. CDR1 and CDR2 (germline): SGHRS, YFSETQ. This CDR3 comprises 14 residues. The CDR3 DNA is TGCGCCAGCAGCTTGGATTCGCGGCCCTACGAGCAGTACTTC. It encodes CASSLDSRPYEQYF.

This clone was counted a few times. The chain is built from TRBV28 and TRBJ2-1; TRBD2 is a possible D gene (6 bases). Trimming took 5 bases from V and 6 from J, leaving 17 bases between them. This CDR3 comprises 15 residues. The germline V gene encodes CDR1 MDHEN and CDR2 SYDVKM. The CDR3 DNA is TGTGCCAGCAGTGAGGACCCCGGGGGAGGCAATGAGCAGTTCTTC. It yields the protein CASSEDPGGGNEQFF.

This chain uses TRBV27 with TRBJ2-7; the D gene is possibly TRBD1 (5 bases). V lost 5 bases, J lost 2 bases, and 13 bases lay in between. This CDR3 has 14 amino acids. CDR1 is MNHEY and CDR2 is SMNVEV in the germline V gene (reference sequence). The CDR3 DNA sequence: TGTGCCAGCAGTCGACAGTACTTGACCTACGAGCAGTACTTC. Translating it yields CASSRQYLTYEQYF.

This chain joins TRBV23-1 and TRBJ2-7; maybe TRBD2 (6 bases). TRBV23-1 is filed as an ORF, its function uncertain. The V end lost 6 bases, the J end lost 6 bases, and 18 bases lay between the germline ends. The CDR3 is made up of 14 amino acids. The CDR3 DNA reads TGCGCCAGCAGACGGTACGGGAGCGGTAGCGAGCAGTACTTC. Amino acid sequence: CASRRYGSGSEQYF.

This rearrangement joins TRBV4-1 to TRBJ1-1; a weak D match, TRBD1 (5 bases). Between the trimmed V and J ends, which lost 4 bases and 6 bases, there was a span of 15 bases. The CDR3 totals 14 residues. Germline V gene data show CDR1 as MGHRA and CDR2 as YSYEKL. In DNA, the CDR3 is TGCGCCAGCAGCCCGGGCCAGGGTGGAGCTGAAGCTTTCTTT. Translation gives CASSPGQGGAEAFF.

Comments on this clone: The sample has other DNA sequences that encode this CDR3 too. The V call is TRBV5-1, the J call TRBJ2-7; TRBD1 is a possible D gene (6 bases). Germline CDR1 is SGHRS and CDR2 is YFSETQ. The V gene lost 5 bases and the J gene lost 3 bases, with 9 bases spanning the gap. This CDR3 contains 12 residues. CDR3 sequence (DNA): TGCGCCAGCAGTCTACAGGGCTACGAGCAGTACTTC. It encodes CASSLQGYEQYF. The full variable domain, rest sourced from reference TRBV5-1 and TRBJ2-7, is KAGVTQTPRYLIKTRGQQVTLSCSPISGHRSVSWYQQTPGQGLQFLFEYFSETQRNKGNFPGRFSGRQFSNSRSEMNVSTLELGDSALYLCASSLQGYEQYFGPGTRLTVT.

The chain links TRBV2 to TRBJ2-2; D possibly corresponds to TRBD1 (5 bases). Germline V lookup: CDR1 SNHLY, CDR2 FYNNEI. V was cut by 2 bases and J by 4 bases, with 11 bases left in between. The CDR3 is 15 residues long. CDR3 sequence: CASSESGWTTGELFF. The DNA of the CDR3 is TGTGCCAGCAGTGAATCAGGGTGGACCACCGGGGAGCTGTTTTTT. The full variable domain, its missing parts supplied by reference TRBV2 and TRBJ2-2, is EPEVTQTPSHQVTQMGQEVILRCVPISNHLYFYWYRQILGQKVEFLVSFYNNEISEKSEIFDDQFSVERPDGSNFTLKIRSTKLEDSAMYFCASSESGWTTGELFFGEGSRLTVL.

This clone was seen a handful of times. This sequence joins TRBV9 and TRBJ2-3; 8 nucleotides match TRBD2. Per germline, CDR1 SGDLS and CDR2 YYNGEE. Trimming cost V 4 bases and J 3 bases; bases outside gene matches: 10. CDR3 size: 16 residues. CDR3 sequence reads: CASSLPLGGGTDTQYF. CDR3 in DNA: TGTGCCAGCAGCCTTCCCCTCGGGGGGGGTACAGATACGCAGTATTTT.

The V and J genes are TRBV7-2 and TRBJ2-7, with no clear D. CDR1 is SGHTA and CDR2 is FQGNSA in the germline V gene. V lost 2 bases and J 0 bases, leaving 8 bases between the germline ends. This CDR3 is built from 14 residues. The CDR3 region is CASSLSQSSYEQYF. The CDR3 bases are TGTGCCAGCAGCTTATCGCAGTCCTCCTACGAGCAGTACTTC.

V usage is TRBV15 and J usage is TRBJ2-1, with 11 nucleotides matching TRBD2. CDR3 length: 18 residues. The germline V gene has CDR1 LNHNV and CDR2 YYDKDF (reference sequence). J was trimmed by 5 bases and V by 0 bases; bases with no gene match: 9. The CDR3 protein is CATSRDLVGTSGDNEQFF. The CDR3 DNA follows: TGTGCCACCAGCAGAGATTTAGTTGGGACTAGCGGAGACAATGAGCAGTTCTTC.

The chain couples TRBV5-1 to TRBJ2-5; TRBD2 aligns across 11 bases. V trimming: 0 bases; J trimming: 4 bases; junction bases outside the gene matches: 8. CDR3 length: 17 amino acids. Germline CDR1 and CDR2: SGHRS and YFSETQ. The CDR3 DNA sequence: TGCGCCAGCAGCTTGGCTCCCGGGACTAGCGGAGCAGAGACCCAGTACTTC. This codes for CASSLAPGTSGAETQYF.

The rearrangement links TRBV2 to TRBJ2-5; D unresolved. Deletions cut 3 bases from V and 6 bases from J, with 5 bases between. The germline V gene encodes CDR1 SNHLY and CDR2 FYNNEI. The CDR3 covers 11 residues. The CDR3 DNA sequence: TGTGCCAGCAGTGAGGAGCAGACCCAGTACTTC. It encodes CASSEEQTQYF.

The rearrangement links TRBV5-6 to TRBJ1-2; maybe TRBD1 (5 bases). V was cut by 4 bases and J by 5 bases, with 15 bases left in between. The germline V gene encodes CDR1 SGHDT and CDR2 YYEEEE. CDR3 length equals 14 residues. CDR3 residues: CASSLGAGPYGYTF. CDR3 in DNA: TGTGCCAGCAGCCTAGGAGCGGGGCCTTATGGCTACACCTTC.

CDR3 amino acids: CASSQAASANTGELFF. The CDR3 DNA is TGCGCCAGCAGCCAAGCTGCGTCCGCGAACACCGGGGAGCTGTTTTTT. J is TRBJ2-2 and V is TRBV4-1; D is unresolved. Germline V CDR1 and CDR2: MGHRA, YSYEKL. This CDR3 has 16 residues. V was pared by 1 base and J by 0 bases, with 9 bases between.

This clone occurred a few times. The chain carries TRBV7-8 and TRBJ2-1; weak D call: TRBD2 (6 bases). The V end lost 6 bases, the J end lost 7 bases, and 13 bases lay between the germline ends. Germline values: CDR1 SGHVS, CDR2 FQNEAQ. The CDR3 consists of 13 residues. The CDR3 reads CASSTGLKNEQFF. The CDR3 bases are TGTGCCAGCAGTACGGGACTGAAGAATGAGCAGTTCTTC.

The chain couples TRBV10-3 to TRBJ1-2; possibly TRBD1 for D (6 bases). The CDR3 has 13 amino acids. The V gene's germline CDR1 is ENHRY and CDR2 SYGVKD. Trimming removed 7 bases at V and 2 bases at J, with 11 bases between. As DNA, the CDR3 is TGTGCCATCACTAGGGACACCAACTATGGCTACACCTTC. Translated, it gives CAITRDTNYGYTF.

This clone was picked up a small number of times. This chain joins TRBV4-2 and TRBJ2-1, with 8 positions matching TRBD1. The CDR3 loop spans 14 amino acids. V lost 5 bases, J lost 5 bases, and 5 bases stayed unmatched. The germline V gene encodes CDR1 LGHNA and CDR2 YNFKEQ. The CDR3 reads CASSRGQGDNEQFF. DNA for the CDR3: TGTGCCAGCAGCAGAGGACAGGGCGACAATGAGCAGTTCTTC.

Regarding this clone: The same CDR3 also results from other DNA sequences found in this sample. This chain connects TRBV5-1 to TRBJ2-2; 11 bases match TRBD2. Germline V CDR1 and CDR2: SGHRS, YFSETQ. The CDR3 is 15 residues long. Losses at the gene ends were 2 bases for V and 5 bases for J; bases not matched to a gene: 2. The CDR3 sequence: CASSLLAGETGELFF. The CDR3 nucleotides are TGCGCCAGCAGCTTACTAGCGGGAGAAACCGGGGAGCTGTTTTTT.

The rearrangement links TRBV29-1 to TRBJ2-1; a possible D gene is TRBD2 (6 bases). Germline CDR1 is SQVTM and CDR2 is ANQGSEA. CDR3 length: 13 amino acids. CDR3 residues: CSGGAGLTNEQFF. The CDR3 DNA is TGCAGTGGCGGAGCGGGCCTGACCAATGAGCAGTTCTTC.

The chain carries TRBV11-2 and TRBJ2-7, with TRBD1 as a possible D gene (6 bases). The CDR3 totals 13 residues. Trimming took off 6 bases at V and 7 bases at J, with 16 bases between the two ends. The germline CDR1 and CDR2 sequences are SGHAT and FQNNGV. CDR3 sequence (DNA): TGTGCCAGCAGGCGCGTGGGGGCTTATGAGCAGTACTTC. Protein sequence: CASRRVGAYEQYF.

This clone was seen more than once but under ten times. In DNA, the CDR3 is TGTGCCAGCAGCTTGGCCGGGACAGGGGGCGGAGGGGAGCAGTTCTTC. Its protein product is CASSLAGTGGGGEQFF. The V and J genes are TRBV5-4 and TRBJ2-1; the match to TRBD1 covers 12 bases. This CDR3 region has 16 residues. After removal of 0 bases from V and 10 bases from J, the junction contained 8 bases not matched to a gene. Germline CDR1 SGHNT, CDR2 YYREEE (reference sequence).

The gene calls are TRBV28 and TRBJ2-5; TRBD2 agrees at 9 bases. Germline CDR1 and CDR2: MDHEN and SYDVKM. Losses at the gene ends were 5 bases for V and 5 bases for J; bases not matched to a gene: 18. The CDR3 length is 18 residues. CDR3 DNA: TGTGCCAGCAGTCCCCCGCTGGGGGTGCGGGGGGGACGGGAGACCCAGTACTTC. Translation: CASSPPLGVRGGRETQYF.

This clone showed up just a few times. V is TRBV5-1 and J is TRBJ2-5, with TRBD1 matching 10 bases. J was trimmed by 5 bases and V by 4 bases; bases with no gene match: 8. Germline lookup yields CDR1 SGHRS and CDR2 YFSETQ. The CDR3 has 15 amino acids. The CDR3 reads CASSPGTGDLETQYF. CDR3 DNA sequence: TGCGCCAGCAGCCCTGGGACAGGGGATTTGGAGACCCAGTACTTC.